A selection of T cell receptor beta chains follows, all from one sample in a study of shared clonotypes between healthy human individuals. TCRdb keeps only in-frame clones here, not all; method: immunoSEQ multiplex PCR. The sample includes hundreds of thousands of clones, 96% seen only once; the top ten take 0.32%. Material for sequencing was memory CD8+ T cells sorted from blood. Source of these receptors: a man aged 30 to 39 in good health. CDR3s include the opening cysteine and the closing phenylalanine or tryptophan. D genes are given only for firm matches. For some rows the clone size is stated as once, few or many, or as a class when expanded; others skip it.

NA	NA	TRBV29-1	TRBJ2-1	TGCAGCGTTGAAGATCAAGCAGTCAATGAGCAGTTCTTC	CSVEDQAVNEQFF
TRBD1	NA	TRBV10-3	TRBJ2-7	TGTGCCATCAGACCCAGGGGGCATGTCGACTACGAGCAGTACTTC	CAIRPRGHVDYEQYF
TRBD2	NA	TRBV7-6	TRBJ2-5	TGTGCCAGCAGCTTAGCGCGGGGGGAGACCCAGTACTTC	CASSLARGETQYF
TRBD2	once	TRBV15	TRBJ2-1	TGTGCCACCAGCAGAGATCTTGGCACGGGGGGGCCCAATGAGCAGTTCTTC	CATSRDLGTGGPNEQFF
TRBD1	NA	TRBV6-5	TRBJ1-1	TGTGCCAGCAGTTACTCCTTTCAGGGGGCGGAGGCTTTCTTT	CASSYSFQGAEAFF
TRBD1	NA	TRBV10-3	TRBJ1-2	TGTGCCATCAGTGGGACAGGGAACTATGGCTACACCTTC	CAISGTGNYGYTF
TRBD2	NA	TRBV7-2	TRBJ2-7	TGTGCCAGCAGCTTAGTTAGCGGGAGTCCCTACGAGCAGTACTTC	CASSLVSGSPYEQYF
NA	once	TRBV2	TRBJ1-4	TGTGCCAGCGGACTTAAACCACCCAGGGCAACTAATGAAAAACTGTTTTTT	CASGLKPPRATNEKLFF
TRBD1	NA	TRBV6-5	TRBJ2-3	TGTGCCAGCAGGACCCGGGACAGGGGCACAGATACGCAGTATTTT	CASRTRDRGTDTQYF
NA	NA	TRBV19	TRBJ1-1	TGTGCCAGTAGTTCGGGGGTGGGTAAGGCTTTGGACACTGAAGCTTTCTTT	CASSSGVGKALDTEAFF
NA	NA	TRBV5-1	TRBJ2-1	TGCGCCAGCAACGGGGGAGTGGATGAGCAGTTCTTC	CASNGGVDEQFF
NA	NA	TRBV4-2	TRBJ2-2	TGTGCCAGCAGCCAAGGGTTGGGAGGTTGGACCGGGGAGCTGTTTTTT	CASSQGLGGWTGELFF
TRBD2	once	TRBV5-1	TRBJ2-1	TGCGCCAGCAGCCCCCCCGGGACTAGCAAAGGGGATGAGCAGTTCTTC	CASSPPGTSKGDEQFF
TRBD1	NA	TRBV29-1	TRBJ2-5	TGCAGCGTTGTCGGACAGGCGATTCAAGAGACCCAGTACTTC	CSVVGQAIQETQYF
NA	NA	TRBV7-9	TRBJ2-1	TGTGCCAGCAGCTTAGGGTGGGGAAATGAGCAGTTCTTC	CASSLGWGNEQFF
TRBD1	NA	TRBV6-5	TRBJ1-4	TGTGCCAGCAGTTACTCGGGACAGTCCCGTGAAAAACTGTTTTTT	CASSYSGQSREKLFF
TRBD1	NA	TRBV5-1	TRBJ2-3	TGCGCCAGCAGCTTACAGGGGGCAAGCACAGATACGCAGTATTTT	CASSLQGASTDTQYF
TRBD2	NA	TRBV7-8	TRBJ2-7	TGTGCCAGCAGCTTAGCGCCAACTAGCGGGAGACCCTACGAGCAGTACTTC	CASSLAPTSGRPYEQYF
TRBD1	NA	TRBV18	TRBJ1-1	TGTGCCAGCTCCTCCTCAGGGGGTGGTACTGAAGCTTTCTTT	CASSSSGGGTEAFF
NA	NA	TRBV4-1	TRBJ2-2	TGCGCCAGCAGCCTACGATGGCTAGCAGGAGTCACCGGGGAGCTGTTTTTT	CASSLRWLAGVTGELFF
NA	once	TRBV5-6	TRBJ1-5	TGTGCCAGCAGCTTTGCAGGGGATCAGCCCCAGCATTTT	CASSFAGDQPQHF
NA	NA	TRBV27	TRBJ2-7	TGTGCCAGCAGTTCATTTGGGGCAGGGCACTACGAGCAGTACTTC	CASSSFGAGHYEQYF
NA	NA	TRBV30	TRBJ2-2	TGTGCCTGGAGTCTCGGACCCGGCTTCGGGGAGCTGTTTTTT	CAWSLGPGFGELFF
NA	NA	TRBV13	TRBJ1-1	TGTGCCAGCAGCTTAGGGAGATTCCAGCACGCTGAAGCTTTCTTT	CASSLGRFQHAEAFF
NA	NA	TRBV5-4	TRBJ2-3	TGTGCCAGCAGCTTAGTAGCCCCCCCGCAGTATTTT	CASSLVAPPQYF
TRBD1	NA	TRBV18	TRBJ2-4	TGTGCCAGCTCACCACCGGACAGGGTACCGAAAAACATTCAGTACTTC	CASSPPDRVPKNIQYF
NA	NA	TRBV11-2	TRBJ1-4	TGTGCCAGCAGCTTAGAAGGGACAACAACTAATGAAAAACTGTTTTTT	CASSLEGTTTNEKLFF
NA	NA	TRBV2	TRBJ2-7	TGTGCCAGCAGTGTCGGGGGGCTCTACGAGCAGTACTTC	CASSVGGLYEQYF
NA	NA	TRBV19	TRBJ2-5	TGTGCCAGTAGTGTTGACACCGGACAAGAGACCCAGTACTTC	CASSVDTGQETQYF
TRBD2	NA	TRBV7-3	TRBJ2-7	TGTGCCAGCAGCGTAGCGGGAGGGGAGCAGTACTTC	CASSVAGGEQYF
TRBD2	NA	TRBV7-9	TRBJ2-1	TGTGCCAGCAGCCCGGGACTAGCGGGAGGACGTGGGTACAATGAGCAGTTCTTC	CASSPGLAGGRGYNEQFF
NA	NA	TRBV28	TRBJ2-1	TGTGCCAGCAGTTTATCGGTAAAGGGTACCTACAATGAGCAGTTCTTC	CASSLSVKGTYNEQFF
NA	NA	TRBV9	TRBJ1-4	TGTGCCAGCAGCGTAGGAGGGGGTGGTGAAAAACTGTTTTTT	CASSVGGGGEKLFF
TRBD2	NA	TRBV11-2	TRBJ2-1	TGTGCCAGCAGCTTAGGACTAGCGGGAGGGCGTGAGCAGTTCTTC	CASSLGLAGGREQFF
NA	NA	TRBV27	TRBJ2-5	TGTGCCAGCAGTTGGGGGCCTAGCGGTCGCCAGTACTTC	CASSWGPSGRQYF
NA	NA	TRBV11-2	TRBJ2-5	TGTGCCAGCAGCTTAGATTCCGGGGCCGGGGGAGAGACCCAGTACTTC	CASSLDSGAGGETQYF